This record covers a single T cell receptor (beta chain). Only in-frame clones appear in the TCRdb table, and some are missing; sequencing was by immunoSEQ multiplex PCR. Here the sample spans about 240,000 clones, roughly 79% being singletons. The CDR3 runs 14 residues. Trimming cost V 5 bases and J 2 bases, with 12 bases left between them. Per the germline V gene, CDR1 is LGHNT and CDR2 is FRNRAP. The sample originates from a study of blood T cell repertoires in COVID-19. The sequence derives from an elderly woman with COVID-19, enrolled during active disease. Source material: peripheral blood. V and J are TRBV12-5 and TRBJ1-1; D is perhaps TRBD1 (6 bases). The CDR3 DNA sequence: TGTGCTAGTGGTCTCCGGGGGGCAAACACTGAAGCTTTCTTT. The encoded protein is CASGLRGANTEAFF.